The 14 T cell receptor beta chains listed next were all sequenced from one sample in a study of blood T cell repertoires in COVID-19. Repertoires were generated with immunoSEQ multiplex PCR, while TCRdb's copy carries only in-frame clones and drops some. The table has 60,000 to 85,000 clones, 85% to 90% seen once; the top ten hold around 5%. Sequenced material: peripheral blood. The receptor source for this set is a woman between 50 and 59 years old with active COVID-19.

J is TRBJ2-7 and V is TRBV24-1; 11 bases agree with TRBD1. The CDR3 has 15 residues. V lost 2 bases and J lost 7; bases outside the gene matches: 6. The germline CDR1 and CDR2 sequences are KGHDR and SFDVKD. CDR3 amino acids: CATSDSWTGGGEQYF. In DNA, the CDR3 is TGTGCCACCAGTGATTCATGGACAGGGGGCGGTGAGCAGTACTTC.

The genes are TRBV5-8 and TRBJ2-5; D gene uncertain. Per germline, CDR1 SGHTS and CDR2 YDEGEE. The V end lost 3 bases, the J end lost 2 bases, and 14 bases lay between the germline ends. The CDR3 is 15 residues long. The CDR3 protein is CASSYGSAVQETQYF. The CDR3 DNA reads as TGTGCCAGCAGCTACGGGTCAGCCGTACAAGAGACCCAGTACTTC.

Only one count was recorded for this clone. The chain carries TRBV19 and TRBJ1-5, with TRBD1 matching over 9 bases. Unmatched junction bases numbered 8, after V lost 2 bases and J lost 0 bases. Germline V gene sequence: CDR1 LNHDA, CDR2 SQIVND (reference sequence). This CDR3 spans 18 amino acids. In DNA form, the CDR3 reads TGTGCCAGTAGTATAACCGGGACAGGGAGAAATAGCAATCAGCCCCAGCATTTT. It encodes CASSITGTGRNSNQPQHF.

This chain uses TRBV4-2 with TRBJ2-3; D is ambiguous. Per the germline V gene, CDR1 is LGHNA and CDR2 is YNFKEQ. The CDR3 covers 14 residues. V was pared by 0 bases and J by 5 bases, with 9 bases between. The CDR3 loop is CASSQDLLLDTQYF. CDR3 DNA: TGTGCCAGCAGCCAAGATCTACTCTTAGATACGCAGTATTTT.

The gene calls are TRBV5-1 and TRBJ2-1, with 8 bases lining up with TRBD2. The CDR3 runs 14 residues. Germline V gene lookup returns CDR1 SGHRS and CDR2 YFSETQ. The V gene end was trimmed by 0 bases and the J gene end by 8 bases; junction bases not matched to a gene: 4. CDR3 region: CASSLGLALHEQFF. CDR3 sequence (DNA): TGCGCCAGCAGCTTGGGACTAGCGCTCCATGAGCAGTTCTTC.

The J gene is TRBJ2-7, the V gene TRBV7-9; possible D gene TRBD1, 5 bases. The V and J ends lost 0 bases and 1 base respectively, with 10 bases between them. The CDR3 spans 15 residues. The germline V gene encodes CDR1 SEHNR and CDR2 FQNEAQ (reference sequence). The CDR3 reads CASSLAQQASYEQYF. In DNA, the CDR3 is TGTGCCAGCAGCTTAGCGCAACAGGCATCCTACGAGCAGTACTTC.

This chain links TRBV11-1 with TRBJ1-4; no reliable D call. This CDR3 spans 15 amino acids. Per germline, CDR1 SGHAT and CDR2 FQDESV (reference sequence). With 3 bases removed from V and 7 bases from J, the gap between germline ends came to 15 bases. The CDR3 DNA reads TGTGCCAGCAGCTTCTCAACCAAATCCGGTGAAAAACTGTTTTTT. This translates into CASSFSTKSGEKLFF.

This clone is labeled as medium-sized. This chain connects TRBV5-4 to TRBJ1-2, with 10 bases aligning to TRBD1. Trimming took 2 bases from V and 2 from J; bases not matched to a gene: 3. The length of the CDR3 is 15 residues. Germline V gene sequence: CDR1 SGHNT, CDR2 YYREEE (reference sequence). CDR3 nucleotides: TGTGCCAGCAGCTTCGGGACAGGGGTAAACTATGGCTACACCTTC. Protein sequence: CASSFGTGVNYGYTF.

This chain connects TRBV7-9 to TRBJ2-1; 8 bases agree with TRBD2. The CDR3 contains 18 residues. Germline CDR1 and CDR2: SEHNR and FQNEAQ (reference sequence). The junction had 14 bases not matched to a gene; V was cut back by 2 bases and J by 5 bases. This CDR3 reads CASSLRGVGSGSDNEQFF. CDR3 nucleotide sequence: TGTGCCAGCAGCTTAAGGGGGGTCGGGAGCGGGAGTGACAATGAGCAGTTCTTC.

This clone has a single count. J is TRBJ2-5 and V is TRBV28, with a possible D match to TRBD1 (7 bases). The CDR3 consists of 14 residues. V dropped 4 bases and J dropped 5 bases, with 14 bases sitting between them. CDR1 MDHEN and CDR2 SYDVKM come from the germline V gene. The CDR3 DNA is TGTGCCAGCAGTTCCAGGACAGGAGGGGAGACCCAGTACTTC. Protein: CASSSRTGGETQYF.

The V and J genes are TRBV5-6 and TRBJ1-1; TRBD1 matches at 7 bases. Germline V gene lookup returns CDR1 SGHDT and CDR2 YYEEEE. The CDR3 runs to 14 residues. The V and J ends lost 2 bases and 3 bases, in that order; junction bases with no gene match: 4. CDR3 nucleotide sequence: TGTGCCAGCAGCTTAACAGGGGCCTACACTGAAGCTTTCTTT. Residues: CASSLTGAYTEAFF.

Written as DNA, the CDR3 is TGTGCCAGCTCACGTAACACAGGGGCCACTGAAGCTTTCTTT. Encoded protein: CASSRNTGATEAFF. The genes are TRBV18 and TRBJ1-1; the match to TRBD1 covers 7 bases. CDR1 KGHSH and CDR2 LQKENI come from the germline V gene. With V trimmed by 4 bases and J by 4 bases, 6 bases remained unmatched. The CDR3 is made up of 14 amino acids.

The V and J genes are TRBV7-8 and TRBJ1-1, with 8 bases that match TRBD1. V lost 6 bases to trimming and J lost 1 base; unmatched junction nucleotides: 13. The germline gives CDR1 SGHVS, CDR2 FQNEAQ. CDR3 size: 17 residues. CDR3 nucleotide sequence: TGTGCCAGCAGACCCAGAGTGACAGGGGCCCGGAACACTGAAGCTTTCTTT. Translation: CASRPRVTGARNTEAFF.

The rearrangement uses TRBV3-1 (or the pseudogene TRBV3-2) and TRBJ1-6, with D hard to call. V was pared by 4 bases and J by 7 bases, with 17 bases between. The CDR3 has 16 residues. In germline, CDR1 is LGHDT, CDR2 YNNKEL (reference sequence). CDR3 DNA sequence: TGTGCCAGCAGCCCGCGATCTCGGAGTGGGAATTCACCCCTCCACTTT. Protein product: CASSPRSRSGNSPLHF.